A selection of T cell receptor beta chains follows, all from one sample in a study of cytomegalovirus exposure and HLA in healthy donors. Produced via immunoSEQ multiplex PCR; TCRdb's table is partial and in-frame only. Among about 93,000 clones listed, about 79% were seen once. Sequenced: PBMCs. Receptors originate from a middle-aged man in good health and CMV-seronegative. CDR3s include the opening cysteine and the closing phenylalanine or tryptophan. Fields, in order: V gene, clone size, D gene, J gene, CDR3 protein, CDR3 DNA. The D gene is left open where the match is weak. Clone size is stated in some rows and not others, as once, few, many or a class when expanded.

v_gene: TRBV4-1; abundance: NA; d_gene: NA; j_gene: TRBJ2-7; CDR3aa: CASSQASEQYF; CDR3nt: TGCGCCAGCAGCCAAGCTTCTGAGCAGTACTTC
v_gene: TRBV11-2; abundance: NA; d_gene: NA; j_gene: TRBJ1-2; CDR3aa: CASSFGTSTGYTF; CDR3nt: TGTGCCAGCAGCTTCGGGACATCAACCGGCTACACCTTC
v_gene: TRBV6-1; abundance: few; d_gene: TRBD2; j_gene: TRBJ2-7; CDR3aa: CASSPGTSGIYEQYF; CDR3nt: TGTGCCAGCAGCCCCGGGACTAGCGGAATCTACGAGCAGTACTTC
v_gene: TRBV28; abundance: NA; d_gene: NA; j_gene: TRBJ1-2; CDR3aa: CASYVTGGSTNYGYTF; CDR3nt: TGTGCCAGCTATGTGACCGGAGGCTCCACTAACTATGGCTACACCTTC
v_gene: TRBV7-9; abundance: NA; d_gene: NA; j_gene: TRBJ2-7; CDR3aa: CASSLSRNPYEQYF; CDR3nt: TGTGCCAGCAGCTTATCCAGAAATCCCTACGAGCAGTACTTC
v_gene: TRBV6-5; abundance: NA; d_gene: NA; j_gene: TRBJ2-7; CDR3aa: CASSSGTGSFYEQYF; CDR3nt: TGTGCCAGCAGCAGCGGGACAGGCTCATTCTACGAGCAGTACTTC
v_gene: TRBV5-1; abundance: NA; d_gene: NA; j_gene: TRBJ2-1; CDR3aa: CASSLDQVGEQFF; CDR3nt: TGCGCCAGCAGCTTGGACCAGGTTGGAGAGCAGTTCTTC
v_gene: TRBV9; abundance: NA; d_gene: TRBD1; j_gene: TRBJ2-7; CDR3aa: CASSVRTGTGVSEQYF; CDR3nt: TGTGCCAGCAGCGTGCGAACCGGGACAGGGGTCTCCGAGCAGTACTTC
v_gene: TRBV7-9; abundance: NA; d_gene: TRBD2; j_gene: TRBJ2-7; CDR3aa: CASSRTGREEYF; CDR3nt: TGTGCCAGCAGCCGAACGGGGCGGGAGGAGTACTTC
v_gene: TRBV13; abundance: NA; d_gene: TRBD2; j_gene: TRBJ2-7; CDR3aa: CASSPGTSGRSYEQYF; CDR3nt: TGTGCCAGCAGCCCCGGGACTAGCGGGAGATCCTACGAGCAGTACTTC
v_gene: TRBV4-2; abundance: NA; d_gene: TRBD1; j_gene: TRBJ1-2; CDR3aa: CASSLTGGQVNYGYTF; CDR3nt: TGTGCCAGCAGCCTTACCGGGGGACAGGTAAACTATGGCTACACCTTC
v_gene: TRBV29-1; abundance: NA; d_gene: TRBD1; j_gene: TRBJ2-5; CDR3aa: CSAAARQGPKRSGETQYF; CDR3nt: TGCAGCGCCGCCGCCCGACAGGGACCTAAACGGAGTGGAGAGACCCAGTACTTC
v_gene: TRBV7-3; abundance: few; d_gene: TRBD2; j_gene: TRBJ2-2; CDR3aa: CASSVRSGSNTGELFF; CDR3nt: TGTGCCAGCAGCGTCCGTAGCGGGAGTAACACCGGGGAGCTGTTTTTT
v_gene: TRBV4-2; abundance: NA; d_gene: TRBD2; j_gene: TRBJ2-1; CDR3aa: CASSTRGTGASGRANEQFF; CDR3nt: TGTGCCAGCAGCACTAGAGGGACAGGGGCTAGCGGGAGGGCAAATGAGCAGTTCTTC
v_gene: TRBV6-1; abundance: NA; d_gene: TRBD2; j_gene: TRBJ2-7; CDR3aa: CASSDWGLAGGF; CDR3nt: TGTGCCAGCAGTGATTGGGGACTAGCGGGAGGGTTC
v_gene: TRBV4-3; abundance: NA; d_gene: TRBD1; j_gene: TRBJ2-2; CDR3aa: CASSLGQARDTGELFF; CDR3nt: TGCGCCAGCAGCCTAGGACAGGCAAGGGACACCGGGGAGCTGTTTTTT
v_gene: TRBV5-1; abundance: NA; d_gene: TRBD2; j_gene: TRBJ2-1; CDR3aa: CASSLMGTSGRRSYNEQFF; CDR3nt: TGCGCCAGCAGCTTGATGGGGACTAGCGGGAGGAGGTCCTACAATGAGCAGTTCTTC
v_gene: TRBV28; abundance: NA; d_gene: NA; j_gene: TRBJ2-5; CDR3aa: CASSLDVGGQETQYF; CDR3nt: TGTGCCAGCAGTTTAGACGTAGGGGGTCAAGAGACCCAGTACTTC
v_gene: TRBV30; abundance: NA; d_gene: TRBD1; j_gene: TRBJ2-3; CDR3aa: CAWGTGGERDTQYF; CDR3nt: TGTGCCTGGGGGACAGGGGGCGAGAGAGATACGCAGTATTTT
v_gene: TRBV7-9; abundance: NA; d_gene: NA; j_gene: TRBJ1-3; CDR3aa: CASSLSAGNTIYF; CDR3nt: TGTGCCAGCAGCTTATCCGCTGGAAACACCATATATTTT
v_gene: TRBV5-4; abundance: NA; d_gene: TRBD1; j_gene: TRBJ2-3; CDR3aa: CASRGDRDVSDTQYF; CDR3nt: TGTGCCAGCAGAGGGGACAGGGATGTTTCAGATACGCAGTATTTT
v_gene: TRBV19; abundance: few; d_gene: TRBD2; j_gene: TRBJ2-5; CDR3aa: CASSMYGRARETQYF; CDR3nt: TGTGCCAGTAGTATGTACGGGAGGGCCAGAGAGACCCAGTACTTC
v_gene: TRBV27; abundance: NA; d_gene: NA; j_gene: TRBJ1-2; CDR3aa: CASSLLGGGDGYTF; CDR3nt: TGTGCCAGCAGTTTATTGGGAGGGGGGGATGGCTACACCTTC
v_gene: TRBV28; abundance: NA; d_gene: NA; j_gene: TRBJ1-2; CDR3aa: CASSLSPGEEYGYTF; CDR3nt: TGTGCCAGCAGTTTGTCCCCGGGAGAGGAGTATGGCTACACCTTC
v_gene: TRBV4-2; abundance: NA; d_gene: NA; j_gene: TRBJ1-2; CDR3aa: CASSQEETARGDGYTF; CDR3nt: TGTGCCAGCAGCCAAGAGGAGACAGCCCGGGGGGATGGCTACACCTTC
v_gene: TRBV6-6; abundance: NA; d_gene: NA; j_gene: TRBJ2-7; CDR3aa: CASSYSRGSPYEQYF; CDR3nt: TGTGCCAGCAGTTACTCGAGAGGGTCCCCCTACGAGCAGTACTTC
v_gene: TRBV7-2; abundance: NA; d_gene: NA; j_gene: TRBJ2-7; CDR3aa: CASAGGTGTAIYEQYF; CDR3nt: TGTGCCAGCGCAGGGGGGACCGGGACAGCCATCTACGAGCAGTACTTC
v_gene: TRBV6-5; abundance: once; d_gene: NA; j_gene: TRBJ2-1; CDR3aa: CASSDPRNEQFF; CDR3nt: TGTGCCAGCAGTGACCCGAGGAATGAGCAGTTCTTC
v_gene: TRBV27; abundance: NA; d_gene: TRBD1; j_gene: TRBJ1-6; CDR3aa: CASSLVGTGGSPLHF; CDR3nt: TGTGCCAGCAGTTTAGTAGGGACAGGGGGCTCACCCCTCCACTTT
v_gene: TRBV7-7; abundance: NA; d_gene: TRBD2; j_gene: TRBJ2-1; CDR3aa: CASSLSSAGLAANEQFF; CDR3nt: TGTGCTAGCAGCTTAAGTAGTGCAGGACTAGCGGCGAATGAGCAGTTCTTC
v_gene: TRBV4-1; abundance: NA; d_gene: NA; j_gene: TRBJ2-1; CDR3aa: CASSLSESSYNEQFF; CDR3nt: TGCGCCAGCAGCTTGAGCGAGAGCTCCTACAATGAGCAGTTCTTC
v_gene: TRBV6-1; abundance: NA; d_gene: TRBD2; j_gene: TRBJ2-7; CDR3aa: CASSERQGLGGYEQYF; CDR3nt: TGTGCCAGCAGTGAACGTCAAGGACTAGGTGGCTACGAGCAGTACTTC
v_gene: TRBV6-5; abundance: many; d_gene: NA; j_gene: TRBJ2-3; CDR3aa: CASSYTASADTQYF; CDR3nt: TGTGCCAGCAGTTACACGGCTAGCGCAGATACGCAGTATTTT
v_gene: TRBV28; abundance: NA; d_gene: TRBD1; j_gene: TRBJ1-2; CDR3aa: CASSSGTGLVYGYTF; CDR3nt: TGTGCCAGCAGTTCTGGGACAGGGTTAGTCTATGGCTACACCTTC
v_gene: TRBV7-2; abundance: NA; d_gene: TRBD2; j_gene: TRBJ2-2; CDR3aa: CASSSSWTSSTGELFF; CDR3nt: TGTGCCAGCAGCTCTTCCTGGACTAGCAGTACCGGGGAGCTGTTTTTT
v_gene: TRBV25-1; abundance: NA; d_gene: TRBD1; j_gene: TRBJ2-7; CDR3aa: CASSAGTGIYEQYF; CDR3nt: TGTGCCAGCAGTGCTGGGACAGGGATTTACGAGCAGTACTTC
v_gene: TRBV18; abundance: NA; d_gene: TRBD2; j_gene: TRBJ2-7; CDR3aa: CASSQRGLGDEQYF; CDR3nt: TGTGCCAGCTCACAGCGGGGACTCGGCGACGAGCAGTACTTC
v_gene: TRBV29-1; abundance: NA; d_gene: NA; j_gene: TRBJ1-1; CDR3aa: CSVGFGTEAFF; CDR3nt: TGCAGCGTTGGTTTCGGCACTGAAGCTTTCTTT
v_gene: TRBV5-1; abundance: NA; d_gene: TRBD2; j_gene: TRBJ2-2; CDR3aa: CASQDQVAGFIGELFF; CDR3nt: TGCGCCAGTCAGGACCAGGTAGCGGGATTTATCGGGGAGCTGTTTTTT
v_gene: TRBV14; abundance: once; d_gene: TRBD2; j_gene: TRBJ2-1; CDR3aa: CASSHGPLAVYNEQFF; CDR3nt: TGTGCCAGCAGCCATGGACCCCTAGCGGTCTACAATGAGCAGTTCTTC
v_gene: TRBV7-2; abundance: NA; d_gene: TRBD2; j_gene: TRBJ2-3; CDR3aa: CASSPSGGGLDTQYF; CDR3nt: TGTGCCAGCAGCCCCTCGGGGGGGGGCCTGGATACGCAGTATTTT